This T cell receptor (beta chain) was sequenced for a study of blood T cell repertoires in COVID-19 (TCRdb year 2020). Describing the broader study: Samples from collaborators originated in the United States, Italy and Spain and spanned both the acute and convalescent phases of COVID-19. The prospective study material was composed of cDNA or gDNA derived from T cells, B-cell-depleted T cells, or PBMCs. Deeply sampled blood TCRbeta repertoires from subjects exposed to, actively infected with, or recovered from COVID-19 were included in the dataset. The repertoires were released in a freely available public database intended as a resource for research on the immune response to SARS-CoV-2. Samples were obtained from the ongoing ImmuneRACE study (first 160 participants) and from 1,254 subjects provided by 6 global collaborators. Nearly every sample came with metadata listing a de-identified subject ID, COVID-19 status, age in years and sex. Where HLA class I and class II types were available, the types were taken from metadata supplied by the sample provider, not from assay-based typing. Findings and caveats that apply to the study as a whole: The amount of clinical and demographic metadata varied by source and participant and was provided uncurated.

The table lists this clone with a few counts. Its cognate antigen has yet to be identified. Base-call qualities are not available, and no considerably larger clone is one nucleotide away. Spanning cysteine to phenylalanine, the CDR3 consists of 14 amino acids. Left in the record is the CDR3 DNA by itself, 42 bases read in frame from the first base. As encoded in the germline V gene (reference sequence), CDR1 is LNHDA while CDR2 is SQIVND. V and J are truncated by 1 base and 7 bases respectively, leaving an intervening sequence of 8 bases. Whole blood was collected in K2EDTA tubes by collaborating institutions according to the institutions' own protocols. For TCRbeta analysis, collaborators shipped samples as frozen whole blood, isolated PBMCs, or DNA extracted from either of those sample types. TCRbeta CDR3 regions were amplified from genomic DNA using the immunoSEQ Assay, a bias-controlled multiplex PCR. The study's processing was this. The number of nucleated cells in each sample was estimated by amplification of reference gene primers within the assay. Sequence reads were collapsed and filtered to measure the absolute abundance of every unique TCRbeta CDR3 rearrangement. For each sample, productive Simpson clonality was calculated as the square root of Simpson's diversity index over productive rearrangements. Held by TCRdb, this immuneACCESS table contains in-frame sequences only and omits some clones. Under half of the omission traces to an unresolved V gene where checked; the cause of the rest is unknown. V and J calls and clone size are as listed in that table; D and trimming were resolved from the DNA. The sample table lists about 160,000 clones, roughly 83% of them with a count of one. The top ten hold over 12% of the sample.

The sequenced sample consisted of peripheral blood. The receptor was derived from a man between 18 and 29 years old with active or convalescent COVID-19. The chain joins TRBV19 to TRBJ1-6, with the D segment identity uncertain. The DNA sequence is as follows: TGTGCCAGTAGTATAGCGACTGCCAATTCACCCCTCCACTTT. The encoded protein is CASSIATANSPLHF.